This T cell receptor beta chain is from a study of cytomegalovirus exposure and HLA in healthy donors. 60 Vbeta and 13 Jbeta primers were used in PCR. This table comes from immunoSEQ multiplex PCR, and its TCRdb copy is limited to in-frame clones, with some not included. The sample shows around 150,000 clones, roughly three quarters of them seen only once. Whole-study results and caveats: Later analysis reportedly placed an Asian-associated ancestry cluster below the roughly 680-donor mean in N-insertions. As a later analysis showed, a missense DCLRE1C variant was linked to trimming of TCR beta V- and J-genes. A later analysis revealed that TCR association rates differed between HLA loci, peaking at DRB1 and bottoming out at HLA-C.

The germline CDR1 and CDR2 sequences are SGHRS and YFSETQ. Germline trimming cut 7 bases from V and 5 bases from J; bases unmatched to any gene: 13. The CDR3 length is 15 residues. A remark on this clone: What it binds is unknown.

Sequences were obtained from PBMCs. V is TRBV5-1 and J is TRBJ1-2; 8 nucleotides line up with TRBD1. This clonotype was sampled from a woman aged 40 to 50 in good health and CMV-seronegative. The CDR3 nucleotides read TGCGCCAGCGGAGACCCCGGACAGGGTTTGTATGGCTACACCTTC. Residues: CASGDPGQGLYGYTF.